Following are 25 T cell receptor beta chains from one sample sequenced in a study of blood T cell repertoires in COVID-19. Using immunoSEQ multiplex PCR, the repertoire was profiled, and TCRdb retains in-frame clones only, with some absent. The data show about 410,000 clones, roughly 89% seen once. The sequenced sample was peripheral blood. The receptors come from a woman aged 25 to 39 with active or convalescent COVID-19.

The rearrangement joins TRBV15 to TRBJ1-1; D possibly corresponds to TRBD1 (6 bases). CDR1 LNHNV and CDR2 YYDKDF come from the germline V gene (reference sequence). The CDR3 spans 13 residues. V shed 2 bases and J shed 3 bases, with 7 bases lying between them. DNA of the CDR3: TGTGCCACCAGCAGACGGACAGACACTGAAGCTTTCTTT. Translating it yields CATSRRTDTEAFF.

This clone was seen only a few times. The chain is built from TRBV4-1 and TRBJ1-3; D is ambiguous. The V end was cut by 4 bases, the J end by 0 bases, with 13 bases between. This CDR3 region has 16 residues. Per germline, CDR1 MGHRA and CDR2 YSYEKL. This chain's CDR3 is CASSPSPTSSGNTIYF. The CDR3 bases are TGCGCCAGCAGCCCCTCCCCGACAAGCTCTGGAAACACCATATATTTT.

The V gene is TRBV19, the J gene TRBJ2-2; D ambiguous. Germline V lookup: CDR1 LNHDA, CDR2 SQIVND (reference sequence). The CDR3 length is 14 residues. Trimming pared 6 bases from V and 7 bases from J, leaving 15 bases between. CDR3 coding DNA: TGTGCCAGTAGCATCGACGCGGCGAGCGGGGAGCTGTTTTTT. Its translation: CASSIDAASGELFF.

This clone was seen once. The chain links TRBV5-1 to TRBJ2-7; 13 bases agree with TRBD2. The length of the CDR3 is 14 residues. Per the germline V gene, CDR1 is SGHRS and CDR2 is YFSETQ. The V segment lost 4 bases and the J segment 6 bases; nucleotides outside the gene matches: 4. The CDR3 sequence: CASSGTSGNPEQYF. The DNA of the CDR3 is TGCGCCAGCAGCGGGACTAGCGGGAATCCCGAGCAGTACTTC.

This chain links TRBV5-1 with TRBJ2-7; TRBD1 is a possible D gene (5 bases). Germline lookup yields CDR1 SGHRS and CDR2 YFSETQ. There are 14 residues in the CDR3. Trimming pared 0 bases from V and 0 bases from J, leaving 7 bases between. The CDR3 bases are TGCGCCAGCAGCTTGGCCAGGGACTCCTACGAGCAGTACTTC. It specifies CASSLARDSYEQYF.

The chain has TRBV7-2 and TRBJ2-1, with 12 bases identical to TRBD2. Germline CDR1 and CDR2: SGHTA and FQGNSA. The trim removed 7 bases at V and 7 bases at J, leaving 5 bases unmatched. The CDR3 covers 14 residues. This CDR3 reads CASTLTSGSNEQFF. The DNA of the CDR3 is TGTGCCAGCACCCTGACTAGCGGGAGTAATGAGCAGTTCTTC.

This clone was observed once. J is TRBJ1-5 and V is TRBV14, with a tentative D call TRBD1 (6 bases). V was clipped by 6 bases and J by 0 bases, with 33 bases between them. This CDR3 is built from 22 residues. CDR1 SGHDN and CDR2 FVKESK come from the germline V gene. Here the CDR3 DNA reads TGTGCCAGCAGGGGGACATTCCCCCAACTCGCCGATCACATATATAGCAATCAGCCCCAGCATTTT. This gives the protein CASRGTFPQLADHIYSNQPQHF.

V and J are TRBV11-2 and TRBJ2-1; the match to TRBD2 covers 7 bases. The CDR3 loop spans 15 amino acids. Trimming at V came to 4 bases and at J to 8 bases, leaving 11 bases not matched to a gene. Germline V lookup: CDR1 SGHAT, CDR2 FQNNGV. CDR3 protein: CASSSAAGDLHEQFF. In DNA form, the CDR3 reads TGTGCCAGCAGCTCCGCGGCGGGAGATCTCCATGAGCAGTTCTTC.

Details on this clone: Other DNA sequences from this sample encode an identical CDR3 as well. This chain connects TRBV6-6 to TRBJ1-1; no firm D call. The V gene lost 6 bases and the J gene lost 4 bases, with 12 bases spanning the gap. Germline CDR1 MNHNY, CDR2 SVGAGI (reference sequence). This CDR3 is 13 amino acids long. The DNA of the CDR3 is TGTGCCAGCAGCCTCCCGGGAGGCACTGAAGCTTTCTTT. It translates to CASSLPGGTEAFF.

The genes are TRBV5-8 and TRBJ2-3, with TRBD2 matching 7 bases. V lost 0 bases and J lost 3; bases outside the gene matches: 4. From germline, CDR1 is SGHTS and CDR2 YDEGEE. This CDR3 spans 15 amino acids. The CDR3 sequence is CASSLAGGITDTQYF. The CDR3 nucleotides are TGTGCCAGCAGCTTGGCGGGAGGTATAACAGATACGCAGTATTTT.

The V and J genes are TRBV1 and TRBJ2-1; the tabulated D call, TRBD2, remains unverified against the DNA. TRBV1 is shown as a pseudogene. The CDR3 sequence is 16 residues long. The CDR3 DNA sequence: TGCACCAGCAGCCAAGACGTCCGGCGGGAGATCTATGAGCAGTTCTTC. Protein product: CTSSQDVRREIYEQFF.

This clone was counted a few times. V usage is TRBV3-1 (or the pseudogene TRBV3-2) and J usage is TRBJ1-2; 9 bases map to TRBD1. Germline values: CDR1 LGHDT, CDR2 YNNKEL (reference sequence). The CDR3 is 17 residues long. The J segment lost 4 bases and the V segment lost 4 bases, leaving 13 bases of the junction unmatched. In DNA form, the CDR3 reads TGTGCCAGCAGCCCGGATAATACAGGGGGCCTAGTCTATGGCTACACCTTC. Protein: CASSPDNTGGLVYGYTF.

The V and J genes are TRBV7-2 and TRBJ2-7, with TRBD1 identical over 7 bases. Germline values: CDR1 SGHTA, CDR2 FQGNSA. V was clipped by 5 bases and J by 2 bases; unmatched bases: 6. CDR3 length: 14 amino acids. The CDR3 here is CASSREGTAYEQYF. CDR3 nucleotide sequence: TGTGCCAGCAGCCGCGAGGGGACAGCCTACGAGCAGTACTTC.

The chain joins TRBV4-1 to TRBJ2-4, with 11 bases fitting TRBD2. J was trimmed by 0 bases and V by 0 bases; bases with no gene match: 7. Germline V gene data show CDR1 as MGHRA and CDR2 as YSYEKL. CDR3 length: 19 amino acids. This CDR3 is CASSQEASGGLSAKNIQYF. The DNA of the CDR3 is TGCGCCAGCAGCCAAGAAGCTAGCGGGGGGTTATCAGCCAAAAACATTCAGTACTTC.

The J gene is TRBJ1-1, the V gene TRBV30; weak D call: TRBD1 (5 bases). V was trimmed by 0 bases and J by 4 bases, leaving 9 bases between them. CDR1 GTSNPN and CDR2 SVGIG come from the germline V gene (reference sequence). There are 13 residues in the CDR3. CDR3 in amino acids: CAWSVTGGTEAFF. In DNA form, the CDR3 reads TGTGCCTGGAGTGTAACGGGGGGCACTGAAGCTTTCTTT.

The rearrangement joins TRBV5-5 to TRBJ1-4; D gene ambiguous. Per germline, CDR1 SGHKS and CDR2 YYEKEE (reference sequence). Between the trimmed V and J ends, which lost 4 bases and 8 bases, there was a span of 15 bases. The CDR3 sequence is 14 residues long. CDR3 region: CASSPSIRREKLFF. The CDR3 DNA reads as TGTGCCAGCAGCCCCTCGATAAGGAGGGAAAAACTGTTTTTT.

This chain links TRBV11-2 with TRBJ2-4, with D possibly matching TRBD1 (6 bases). V lost 0 bases and J 5 bases, leaving 14 bases between the germline ends. In germline, CDR1 is SGHAT, CDR2 FQNNGV. CDR3 size: 16 residues. Written as DNA, the CDR3 is TGTGCCAGCAGCTTAGAGGCATACAGGGTCCAAAACATTCAGTACTTC. Protein product: CASSLEAYRVQNIQYF. Based on the CDR3 plus reference TRBV11-2 and TRBJ2-4, the full variable domain is EAGVAQSPRYKIIEKRQSVAFWCNPISGHATLYWYQQILGQGPKLLIQFQNNGVVDDSQLPKDRFSAERLKGVDSTLKIQPAKLEDSAVYLCASSLEAYRVQNIQYFGAGTRLSVL.

The V gene is TRBV7-9, the J gene TRBJ2-3; D might be TRBD1 (6 bases). With 5 bases removed from V and 1 base from J, the gap between germline ends came to 10 bases. CDR1 and CDR2 from the germline V gene are SEHNR and FQNEAQ (reference sequence). CDR3 length: 14 amino acids. CDR3 in amino acids: CASSPRQGTDTQYF. CDR3 sequence (DNA): TGTGCCAGCAGCCCCAGACAGGGCACAGATACGCAGTATTTT.

V and J are TRBV2 and TRBJ2-6; a possible D gene is TRBD1 (6 bases). V was cut by 3 bases and J by 0 bases, with 15 bases left in between. The CDR3 has 18 residues. Germline V gene data show CDR1 as SNHLY and CDR2 as FYNNEI. CDR3 amino acids: CASSEVDRPYSGANVLTF. DNA for the CDR3: TGTGCCAGCAGTGAGGTTGACAGGCCCTACTCTGGGGCCAACGTCCTGACTTTC.

The CDR3 nucleotides read TGTGCCAGTAGTATAGGGGCGCTTGGGGGGCAGCCCCAGCATTTT. It is translated as CASSIGALGGQPQHF. The chain has TRBV19 and TRBJ1-5; TRBD1 might be the D (5 bases). The ends were cut back, 1 base at V and 7 bases at J, with 14 bases in the middle. The germline CDR1 and CDR2 sequences are LNHDA and SQIVND (reference sequence). This CDR3 spans 15 amino acids.

The J gene is TRBJ2-2, the V gene TRBV5-1; D is perhaps TRBD1 (5 bases). CDR3 size: 16 residues. Trimming shortened V by 0 bases and J by 0 bases, and 9 bases separated the two germline ends. Germline V gene lookup returns CDR1 SGHRS and CDR2 YFSETQ. The DNA of the CDR3 is TGCGCCAGCAGCTTGGTGGGGCAGCCGAACACCGGGGAGCTGTTTTTT. Amino acid sequence: CASSLVGQPNTGELFF.

The chain employs TRBV27 and TRBJ1-1, with TRBD1 as a possible D gene (5 bases). V was pared by 7 bases and J by 0 bases, with 9 bases between. There are 13 residues in the CDR3. Germline CDR1 is MNHEY and CDR2 is SMNVEV (reference sequence). The chain's CDR3 is CASKGEMNTEAFF. The CDR3 DNA sequence: TGTGCCAGCAAAGGGGAAATGAACACTGAAGCTTTCTTT.

The chain carries TRBV6-5 and TRBJ2-7; 9 nucleotides match TRBD1. Germline CDR1 reads MNHEY; CDR2 reads SVGAGI. After removal of 0 bases from V and 2 bases from J, the junction contained 2 bases not matched to a gene. The CDR3 has 15 amino acids. CDR3 residues: CASSYSGQGPYEQYF. CDR3 DNA sequence: TGTGCCAGCAGTTACTCAGGACAGGGGCCCTACGAGCAGTACTTC.

The gene calls are TRBV7-9 and TRBJ1-6; D is uncertain. CDR1 is SEHNR and CDR2 is FQNEAQ in the germline V gene (reference sequence). The germline V and J ends were trimmed by 2 bases and 8 bases, with 7 bases remaining between them. CDR3 size: 13 residues. In nucleotides, the CDR3 is TGTGCCAGCAGCTTAAAAGGAGATTCACCCCTCCACTTT. Amino acid sequence: CASSLKGDSPLHF.

The chain is built from TRBV27 and TRBJ2-7; D possibly corresponds to TRBD1 (5 bases). V was trimmed by 7 bases and J by 3 bases, leaving 16 bases between them. Germline assignment: CDR1 MNHEY and CDR2 SMNVEV (reference sequence). The CDR3 runs 14 residues. This CDR3 reads CASMTVREGYEQYF. The CDR3 DNA follows: TGTGCCAGCATGACGGTCAGGGAAGGCTACGAGCAGTACTTC.